The 6 T cell receptor beta chains below come from one sample, sequenced in a study of cytomegalovirus exposure and HLA in healthy donors. TCRdb keeps only in-frame clones here, not all; method: immunoSEQ multiplex PCR. The table shows 150,000 to 200,000 clones, with about 88% occurring only once. The sequenced sample was PBMCs. The receptors come from a man aged 18 to 35 in good health and CMV-seronegative.

In DNA, the CDR3 is TGTGCCAGCAGCTTGGCCCACGCTAGCGACTCCTCCTACGAGCAGTACTTC. Residues: CASSLAHASDSSYEQYF. V gene TRBV5-8 combines with J gene TRBJ2-7, with a tentative D call TRBD2 (6 bases). Trimming stripped 0 bases from V and 0 bases from J, with 16 bases between. CDR3 length: 17 residues. The germline V gene has CDR1 SGHTS and CDR2 YDEGEE.

CDR3 sequence (DNA): TGTGCCAGCAGCCTCACGACAGAACCTAACTATGGCTACACCTTC. It encodes CASSLTTEPNYGYTF. The chain uses TRBV7-2 and TRBJ1-2, with D perhaps matching TRBD1 (5 bases). Trimming took 5 bases from V and 0 from J, leaving 13 bases between them. CDR1 is SGHTA and CDR2 is FQGNSA in the germline V gene. The CDR3 totals 15 residues.

This clone appeared a few times. V gene TRBV18 combines with J gene TRBJ1-5; TRBD1 agrees at 7 bases. J was trimmed by 4 bases and V by 3 bases; bases with no gene match: 3. CDR1 KGHSH and CDR2 LQKENI come from the germline V gene. CDR3 length equals 14 residues. The CDR3: CASSPGQQNQPQHF. CDR3 nucleotides: TGTGCCAGCTCACCGGGACAGCAGAATCAGCCCCAGCATTTT.

J is TRBJ1-2 and V is TRBV7-9; 8 bases match TRBD1. V was pared by 2 bases and J by 8 bases, with 10 bases of the junction left unmatched. The CDR3 is made up of 15 amino acids. Germline CDR1 SEHNR, CDR2 FQNEAQ (reference sequence). The CDR3 nucleotides are TGTGCCAGCAGCTTAATTAAGTTGGACAGGGACGGCTACACCTTC. It specifies CASSLIKLDRDGYTF.

The chain combines TRBV5-6 with TRBJ2-1; D might be TRBD1 (5 bases). Germline V CDR1 and CDR2: SGHDT, YYEEEE. Trimming removed 4 bases at V and 2 bases at J, with 25 bases between. The CDR3 has 19 residues. The CDR3 loop reads CASSDEKTLQGKPYNEQFF. In DNA, the CDR3 is TGTGCCAGCAGCGACGAAAAAACCCTGCAGGGCAAGCCCTACAATGAGCAGTTCTTC.

The V gene is TRBV19, the J gene TRBJ1-2; possible D gene TRBD1, 5 bases. Per germline, CDR1 LNHDA and CDR2 SQIVND (reference sequence). The CDR3 runs 16 residues. The germline V and J ends were trimmed by 3 bases and 5 bases, with 19 bases remaining between them. CDR3 nucleotide sequence: TGTGCCAGTAGTATGTCCCCGCTGGGGCGGCTGTATGGCTACACCTTC. Its protein is CASSMSPLGRLYGYTF.